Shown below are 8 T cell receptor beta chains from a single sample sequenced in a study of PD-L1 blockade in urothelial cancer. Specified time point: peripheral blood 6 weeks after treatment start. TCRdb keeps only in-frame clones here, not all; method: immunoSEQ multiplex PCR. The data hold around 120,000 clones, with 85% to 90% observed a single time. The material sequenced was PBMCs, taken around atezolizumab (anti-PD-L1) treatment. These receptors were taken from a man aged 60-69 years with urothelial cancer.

CDR3 sequence: CASSEVVDTHTEAFF. The CDR3 DNA is TGTGCCAGCAGTGAAGTGGTGGACACCCACACTGAAGCTTTCTTT. This rearrangement joins TRBV6-1 to TRBJ1-1; a possible D gene is TRBD1 (5 bases). V was clipped by 1 base and J by 3 bases, with 12 bases between them. Germline loops: CDR1 MNHNS, CDR2 SASEGT. The CDR3 has 15 residues.

Here the CDR3 reads CASSPTGAQHGELFF. CDR3 in DNA: TGTGCCAGCAGCCCCACAGGGGCCCAGCACGGGGAGCTGTTTTTT. V gene TRBV7-2 combines with J gene TRBJ2-2; 7 bases agree with TRBD1. Germline V gene sequence: CDR1 SGHTA, CDR2 FQGNSA. This CDR3 region has 15 residues. J lost 7 bases, V lost 5 bases, and 10 bases had no gene match.

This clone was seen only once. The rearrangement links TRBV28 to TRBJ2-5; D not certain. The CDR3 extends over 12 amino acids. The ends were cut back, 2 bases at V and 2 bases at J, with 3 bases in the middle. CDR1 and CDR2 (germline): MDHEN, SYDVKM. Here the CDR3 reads CASSLVQETQYF. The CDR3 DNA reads TGTGCCAGCAGTTTAGTACAAGAGACCCAGTACTTC.

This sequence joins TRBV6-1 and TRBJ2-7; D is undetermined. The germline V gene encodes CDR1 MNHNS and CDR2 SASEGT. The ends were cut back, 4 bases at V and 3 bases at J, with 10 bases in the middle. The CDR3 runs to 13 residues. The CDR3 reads CASSASRNYEQYF. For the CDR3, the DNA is TGTGCCAGCAGTGCATCGAGAAACTACGAGCAGTACTTC.

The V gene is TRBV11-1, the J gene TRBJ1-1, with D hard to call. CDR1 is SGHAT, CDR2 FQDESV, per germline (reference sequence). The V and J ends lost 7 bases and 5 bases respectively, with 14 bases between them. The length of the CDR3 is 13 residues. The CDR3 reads CASTSMEGTEAFF. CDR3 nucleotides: TGTGCCAGCACCTCGATGGAGGGAACTGAAGCTTTCTTT.

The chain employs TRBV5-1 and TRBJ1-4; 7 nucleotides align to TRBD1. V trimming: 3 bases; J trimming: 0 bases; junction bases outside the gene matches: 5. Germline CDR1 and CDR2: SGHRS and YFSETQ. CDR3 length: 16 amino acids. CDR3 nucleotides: TGCGCCAGCAGCTCGGGACAGCCTGCAACTAATGAAAAACTGTTTTTT. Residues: CASSSGQPATNEKLFF.

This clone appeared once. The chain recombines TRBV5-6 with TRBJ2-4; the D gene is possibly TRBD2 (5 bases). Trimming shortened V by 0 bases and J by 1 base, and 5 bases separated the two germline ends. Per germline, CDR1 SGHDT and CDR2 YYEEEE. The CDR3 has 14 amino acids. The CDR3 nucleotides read TGTGCCAGCAGCTTGGGAGGGGCCAAAAACATTCAGTACTTC. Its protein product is CASSLGGAKNIQYF.

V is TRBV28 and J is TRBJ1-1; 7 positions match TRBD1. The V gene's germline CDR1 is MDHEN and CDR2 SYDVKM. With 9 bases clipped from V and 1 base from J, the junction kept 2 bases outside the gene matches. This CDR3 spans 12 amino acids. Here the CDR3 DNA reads TGTGCCAGTCGGGACAGGAACACTGAAGCTTTCTTT. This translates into CASRDRNTEAFF. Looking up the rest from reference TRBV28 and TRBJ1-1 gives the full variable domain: DVKVTQSSRYLVKRTGEKVFLECVQDMDHENMFWYRQDPGLGLRLIYFSYDVKMKEKGDIPEGYSVSREKKERFSLILESASTNQTSMYLCASRDRNTEAFFGQGTRLTVV.